The clone carrying this TCR beta chain was picked up a small number of times. The data are from a study of T-cell memory formation after mild COVID-19. This CDR3 region has 13 residues. In germline, CDR1 is SGHTA, CDR2 FQGNSA. V was clipped by 6 bases and J by 5 bases, with 8 bases between them. Researchers used 5'RACE with constant-segment primers to make TCR alpha and TCR beta cDNA libraries that carry sample barcodes and UMIs. MiXCR, run by TCRdb on the 5' RACE reads, gives a single entry per CDR3 protein. In the table there are about 360,000 distinct CDR3 sequences, roughly 13% of which are singletons.

The TCR comes from a man between 18 and 35 years old who had mild COVID-19 (a few samples of this study predate the infection). Cell type and time point are not known. Sequencing was performed on PBMCs or a T cell subset sorted from them (not recorded which). The chain uses TRBV7-2 and TRBJ2-6; D unresolved. CDR3 loop: CASSPPRANVLTF. The DNA for the CDR3 is TGTGCCAGCAGTCCCCCCAGGGCCAACGTCCTGACTTTC.